A single sample is the source of the 5 T cell receptor beta chains below, sequenced in a study of beta chain features in type 1 diabetes. Sequencing targeted expressed TCRB transcripts, as all isolated RNA had been reverse transcribed. Sequenced by immunoSEQ multiplex PCR; TCRdb stores in-frame clones only, minus some. The sample gives about 260,000 clones, around 68% of which show up once; about 0.05% is in the top ten. The sequenced sample consisted of naive CD4+ T cells from blood. The receptors originated from a man aged 30 to 39 in good health.

This clone was seen only once. CDR3 DNA sequence: TGTGCCAGCAGTGTACTAGCGGGAGGAAAATTCTTC. This translates into CASSVLAGGKFF. The chain links TRBV2 to TRBJ2-1, with 12 bases that match TRBD2. V was clipped by 4 bases and J by 16 bases; unmatched bases: 5. Germline CDR1 SNHLY, CDR2 FYNNEI. This CDR3 is built from 12 residues.

The chain joins TRBV6-5 to TRBJ1-2; D is uncertain. Per the germline V gene, CDR1 is MNHEY and CDR2 is SVGAGI. V shed 2 bases and J shed 4 bases, with 11 bases lying between them. The CDR3 sequence is 14 residues long. CDR3 bases: TGTGCCAGCAGTTACGGCAAGGGCCCCTATGGCTACACCTTC. Translating it yields CASSYGKGPYGYTF.

The chain links TRBV29-1 to TRBJ1-1, with 9 bases aligning to TRBD1. Germline CDR1 reads SQVTM; CDR2 reads ANQGSEA. V gave up 4 bases and J gave up 1 base; unmatched junction bases: 13. There are 17 residues in the CDR3. CDR3 nucleotides: TGCAGCGTTGGGCCGCCTAAAGGACAGGGGTCGAACACTGAAGCTTTCTTT. Encoded protein: CSVGPPKGQGSNTEAFF.

The genes are TRBV4-3 and TRBJ2-1; no clear D. V lost 0 bases, J lost 1 base, and 7 bases lay in between. CDR1 is LGHNA, CDR2 YSLEER, per germline. The CDR3 length is 15 residues. The CDR3 protein is CASSQDQISYNEQFF. The CDR3 DNA sequence: TGCGCCAGCAGCCAAGATCAGATTTCCTACAATGAGCAGTTCTTC.

The chain uses TRBV29-1 and TRBJ1-1, with 10 bases identical to TRBD1. The V gene's germline CDR1 is SQVTM and CDR2 ANQGSEA. The CDR3 sequence is 14 residues long. The trim removed 7 bases at V and 6 bases at J, leaving 11 bases unmatched. In DNA, the CDR3 is TGCAGCGCACACCCGGGACAGGGGAGGCCTGAAGCTTTCTTT. Its translation is CSAHPGQGRPEAFF.